This TCR beta chain derives from a study of shared clonotypes between healthy human individuals. The investigators split CD4+ cells into a CD45RA+ naive subset and a CD45RA-negative memory subset. The ends were cut back, 5 bases at V and 5 bases at J, with 12 bases in the middle. Germline CDR1 SGHTA, CDR2 FQGNSA. The CDR3 extends over 13 amino acids. Across several immunoSEQ plates, the genomic DNA of each subset was split evenly. The protocol was immunoSEQ multiplex PCR, while the TCRdb copy is restricted to in-frame clones and leaves out a portion. This table has some 2.4 million clones, over 85% appearing once.

The sample consisted of naive CD4+ T cells from PBMCs. Specified subset: CD45RA+ positively selected. This chain connects TRBV7-2 to TRBJ2-5, with a tentative D call TRBD2 (6 bases). The receptor comes from a young man in good health. Some clones in this sample may be carry-over from other donors' samples. CDR3 DNA: TGTGCCAGCAGCAAGGTCCGGGAGGAGACCCAGTACTTC. It specifies CASSKVREETQYF.